The 16 T cell receptor beta chains in this list originate from one sample, sequenced in a study of regulatory T cells in long-lasting Graves disease. Time point specified: newly diagnosed GD, antithyroid drugs for less than 3 months. With RNA extracted from PBMCs as input, the TCR library was made. HTBI primers from iRepertoire and Arm-PCR of CDR3 regions yielded the TCR beta libraries. TCRdb re-called the multiplex PCR reads with MiXCR, one entry per CDR3 protein. This repertoire shows 400,000 to 500,000 distinct CDR3 sequences, 16% found once; its top ten account for about 23%. These same data were also listed under a study on T cells in Graves' hyperthyroidism and ophthalmopathy.

The material sequenced was peripheral blood mononuclear cells (PBMCs), taken at new diagnosis, from a patient treated with antithyroid drugs. The receptor set was obtained from a woman under 30 with Graves disease.

The chain is built from TRBV13 and TRBJ2-5; 10 bases are shared with TRBD2. Germline V gene data show CDR1 as PRHDT and CDR2 as FYEKMQ (reference sequence). The length of the CDR3 is 17 residues. Trimming removed 1 base from V and 5 bases from J; junction bases left unmatched: 10. The CDR3 region has the DNA TGTGCCAGCAGCTTAGCAGTAGCGGGAGGACTTGGGGAGACCCAGTACTTC. Amino acids: CASSLAVAGGLGETQYF. Based on the CDR3 plus reference TRBV13 and TRBJ2-5, the full variable domain is AAGVIQSPRHLIKEKRETATLKCYPIPRHDTVYWYQQGPGQDPQFLISFYEKMQSDKGSIPDRFSAQQFSDYHSELNMSSLELGDSALYFCASSLAVAGGLGETQYFGPGTRLLVL.

This clonotype was picked up one time. This chain links TRBV20-1 with TRBJ2-3, with 8 bases that match TRBD2. CDR3 length: 14 amino acids. Germline trimming cut 2 bases from V and 5 bases from J; bases unmatched to any gene: 6. The V gene's germline CDR1 is DFQATT and CDR2 SNEGSKA (reference sequence). This CDR3 is CSARIRAGVDTQYF. The DNA of the CDR3 is TGCAGTGCTAGAATTCGAGCGGGAGTAGATACGCAGTATTTT.

The sample holds a few counts of this clonotype. V gene TRBV9 combines with J gene TRBJ2-7, with D unresolved. The germline gives CDR1 SGDLS, CDR2 YYNGEE. The CDR3 is 15 residues long. With 0 bases removed from V and 0 bases from J, the gap between germline ends came to 10 bases. The CDR3 sequence is CASSVATGNSYEQYF. CDR3 nucleotides: TGTGCCAGCAGCGTAGCAACTGGAAACTCCTACGAGCAGTACTTC.

The chain recombines TRBV28 with TRBJ1-5, with TRBD1 identical over 10 bases. Germline-derived CDR1 and CDR2 are MDHEN and SYDVKM. V lost 6 bases, J lost 1 base, and 9 bases stayed unmatched. This CDR3 is built from 17 residues. This CDR3 is CASSGGQGVLSNQPQHF. CDR3 DNA: TGTGCCAGCAGCGGCGGACAGGGGGTGTTAAGCAATCAGCCCCAGCATTTT.

The J gene is TRBJ1-2, the V gene TRBV7-6, with no clear D. The germline gives CDR1 SGHVS, CDR2 FNYEAQ. The CDR3 runs to 14 residues. V shed 5 bases and J shed 0 bases, with 10 bases lying between them. The CDR3 loop is CASSPSASNYGYTF. CDR3 nucleotides: TGTGCCAGCAGCCCCTCTGCCTCTAACTATGGCTACACCTTC.

Turning to this clonotype: A single base separates this from a much larger clone, so it may be a read error. The chain has TRBV3-1 and TRBJ2-7; D is unresolved. The germline V gene has CDR1 LGHDT and CDR2 YNNKEL (reference sequence). This CDR3 is built from 16 residues. The CDR3 region has the DNA TGTGCCAGCAGACAAGATTCTTTCGGACCATCCTACGAGCAGTACTTC. Translation: CASRQDSFGPSYEQYF.

The table lists this clonotype with a few counts. The chain recombines TRBV5-6 with TRBJ2-1, with D perhaps TRBD2 (6 bases). The CDR3 is made up of 16 amino acids. V lost 0 bases to trimming and J lost 8 bases, with 18 bases between them. Germline values: CDR1 SGHDT, CDR2 YYEEEE. The CDR3 nucleotides are TGTGCCAGCAGCTTGGCCCCGGGCCATCCGGGAGATGAGCAGTTCTTC. Translating gives CASSLAPGHPGDEQFF.

This clonotype was picked up many times. This chain connects TRBV11-2 to TRBJ2-7; 10 bases map to TRBD2. CDR1 and CDR2 from the germline V gene are SGHAT and FQNNGV. The trim removed 6 bases at V and 2 bases at J, leaving 7 bases unmatched. The CDR3 is 15 amino acids. CDR3 DNA: TGTGCCAGCAGATCAGCGGGAGGGGCCCCCTACGAGCAGTACTTC. Amino acid sequence: CASRSAGGAPYEQYF.

As for this clonotype: This is likely an artifact of a read error, given a far larger clone one base away. The chain links TRBV20-1 to TRBJ2-1, with D possibly TRBD1 on 5 matching bases. V dropped 3 bases and J dropped 13 bases, with 16 bases sitting between them. The CDR3 sequence is 12 residues long. Germline CDR1 reads DFQATT; CDR2 reads SNEGSKA (reference sequence). CDR3 protein: CSASAGLETQFF. The CDR3 bases are TGCAGTGCTAGTGCAGGGTTGGAGACCCAGTTCTTC.

This clonotype was counted only a few times. This chain uses TRBV7-2 with TRBJ1-5; unclear D gene. Germline V CDR1 and CDR2: SGHTA, FQGNSA. This CDR3 region has 13 residues. V lost 3 bases, J lost 2 bases, and 5 bases lay in between. CDR3 in amino acids: CASSFGRNQPQHF. CDR3 DNA: TGTGCCAGCAGCTTTGGACGCAATCAGCCCCAGCATTTT.

The V call is TRBV18, the J call TRBJ2-1; possibly TRBD1 for D (5 bases). V was trimmed by 8 bases and J by 2 bases, leaving 22 bases between them. The CDR3 is 17 residues long. Germline values: CDR1 KGHSH, CDR2 LQKENI. The DNA for the CDR3 is TGTGCCAGCCTCGAGGCGTCTGGGGCACCGACCTACAATGAGCAGTTCTTC. Translating it yields CASLEASGAPTYNEQFF. Supplemented by reference TRBV18 and TRBJ2-1, the full variable domain reads NAGVMQNPRHLVRRRGQEARLRCSPMKGHSHVYWYRQLPEEGLKFMVYLQKENIIDESGMPKERFSAEFPKEGPSILRIQQVVRGDSAAYFCASLEASGAPTYNEQFFGPGTRLTVL.

This clonotype was seen at least ten times. This chain joins TRBV7-2 and TRBJ2-5; the match to TRBD2 covers 9 bases. V trimming: 1 base; J trimming: 4 bases; junction bases outside the gene matches: 4. Germline V CDR1 and CDR2: SGHTA, FQGNSA. The CDR3 extends over 15 amino acids. CDR3 nucleotides: TGTGCCAGCAGCTTAGTAGCGGGAGTGGTAGAGACCCAGTACTTC. Residues: CASSLVAGVVETQYF.

This clonotype came up many times. This sequence joins TRBV28 and TRBJ2-7; 10 bases are shared with TRBD2. The germline CDR1 and CDR2 sequences are MDHEN and SYDVKM. The V segment lost 3 bases and the J segment 5 bases; nucleotides outside the gene matches: 7. The CDR3 has 15 amino acids. CDR3 nucleotides: TGTGCCAGCAGTTTTCGGCTAGCGGGAGCTAACGAGCAGTACTTC. Translated: CASSFRLAGANEQYF.

This clonotype was detected ten times or more. The chain couples TRBV2 to TRBJ2-1, with 11 bases matching TRBD1. V lost 6 bases and J lost 2; bases outside the gene matches: 15. This CDR3 spans 19 amino acids. Germline CDR1 SNHLY, CDR2 FYNNEI. The CDR3 DNA follows: TGTGCCAGCAGCATGTGGACAGGGGGCCATACCATTACCTACAATGAGCAGTTCTTC. Amino acids: CASSMWTGGHTITYNEQFF.

For this clonotype: A much bigger clone sits one base away, suggesting this may be a read error. The J gene is TRBJ2-3, the V gene TRBV28; TRBD1 might be the D (5 bases). The CDR3 loop spans 16 amino acids. Per germline, CDR1 MDHEN and CDR2 SYDVKM. The chain's CDR3 is CASSFNRLFSTDTRYF. CDR3 DNA: TGTGCCAGCAGTTTTAACAGGTTGTTCAGCACAGATACGCGGTATTTT.

The genes are TRBV6-1 and TRBJ1-5, with D hard to call. The V end was cut by 10 bases, the J end by 1 base, with 11 bases between. The CDR3 sequence is 13 residues long. Looked up from germline, CDR1 is MNHNS and CDR2 is SASEGT. The DNA of the CDR3 is TGTGCCACCAGGTTAGACAGCAATCAGCCCCAGCATTTT. Protein sequence: CATRLDSNQPQHF.